This T cell receptor beta chain emerged from a study of control samples from healthy donors and cancer patients. The table came from immunoSEQ multiplex PCR; TCRdb's copy has only in-frame clones and leaves some out. The data contain around 50,000 clones, around 93% of them singletons. The source material was PBMCs. This receptor was taken from a man aged 30 to 39 with colorectal cancer.

The CDR3 is CASSPRTGPSGNTIYF. The CDR3 DNA reads TGTGCCAGCTCACCAAGAACAGGCCCCTCTGGAAACACCATATATTTT. The rearrangement links TRBV18 to TRBJ1-3, with D perhaps matching TRBD1 (5 bases). The V gene lost 2 bases and the J gene lost 0 bases, with 11 bases spanning the gap. The CDR3 length is 16 residues. CDR1 is KGHSH and CDR2 is LQKENI in the germline V gene.